This T cell receptor (beta chain) originates from a study of CD8+ T cells in alopecia areata. Study details: By percentage of affected scalp area, the severity of treated patients was scored. Study results and caveats: The link between baseline CD8+ expansion and response remains uncertain with one nonresponder.

The CDR3 extends over 12 amino acids. Germline V lookup: CDR1 SQVTM, CDR2 ANQGSEA. V lost 4 bases to trimming and J lost 1 base, with 4 bases between them. Treatment of the sample: oral pan-JAK inhibitor, 5-10 mg twice daily. TCR sequencing used cDNA made by reverse transcription of extracted RNA. Sequenced by immunoSEQ multiplex PCR; TCRdb stores in-frame clones only, minus some. The sample includes around 70,000 clones, roughly 28% of them seen just once. This clone was detected only a few times. Its antigen is still unknown. Other nucleotide sequences in the sample specify the same CDR3. The starting material was CD8+ T cells sorted from blood, obtained at week 4, from a patient treated with tofacitinib. This chain links TRBV29-1 with TRBJ2-2; D uncertain. This sequence originates from a human donor with alopecia areata. The CDR3 loop reads CSVAGNTGELFF. CDR3 nucleotides: TGCAGCGTTGCAGGGAACACCGGGGAGCTGTTTTTT.